A selection of T cell receptor beta chains follows, all from one sample in a study of blood T cell repertoires in COVID-19. The table came from immunoSEQ multiplex PCR; TCRdb's copy has only in-frame clones and leaves some out. The sample has tens of thousands of clones, approximately 82% seen once. Sequencing input: peripheral blood. These receptors originate from a woman older than 75 with acute or convalescent COVID-19. CDR3s include the opening cysteine and the closing phenylalanine or tryptophan. The D gene is left open where the match is weak. Expanded clones get a size class; other rows say once, few or many, or leave the size out.

clone size: -; J gene: TRBJ2-1; V gene: TRBV9; D gene: TRBD2; CDR3 protein: CASSVDKGRESQFF; CDR3 DNA: TGTGCCAGCAGCGTAGATAAAGGGAGGGAATCACAGTTCTTC
clone size: -; J gene: TRBJ2-1; V gene: TRBV19; D gene: -; CDR3 protein: CASSIETQGEQFF; CDR3 DNA: TGTGCCAGTAGTATAGAAACCCAGGGTGAGCAGTTCTTC
clone size: few; J gene: TRBJ2-7; V gene: TRBV9; D gene: -; CDR3 protein: CASSVSWDTAYEQYF; CDR3 DNA: TGTGCCAGCAGCGTCAGTTGGGACACCGCCTACGAGCAGTACTTC
clone size: -; J gene: TRBJ2-1; V gene: TRBV7-8; D gene: TRBD2; CDR3 protein: CASSLGAGTSGANEQFF; CDR3 DNA: TGTGCCAGCAGCTTAGGAGCGGGGACTAGCGGGGCTAATGAGCAGTTCTTC
clone size: -; J gene: TRBJ1-4; V gene: TRBV6-5; D gene: -; CDR3 protein: CASRGGSTTNEKLFF; CDR3 DNA: TGTGCCAGCAGGGGGGGTTCAACGACTAATGAAAAACTGTTTTTT
clone size: -; J gene: TRBJ2-1; V gene: TRBV6-5; D gene: TRBD1; CDR3 protein: CASSGTGGEGQFF; CDR3 DNA: TGTGCCAGCAGCGGGACAGGGGGCGAAGGGCAGTTCTTC
clone size: once; J gene: TRBJ2-5; V gene: TRBV5-1; D gene: TRBD2; CDR3 protein: CASSQELAGDGETQYF; CDR3 DNA: TGCGCCAGCAGCCAGGAACTAGCGGGAGATGGAGAGACCCAGTACTTC
clone size: few; J gene: TRBJ2-5; V gene: TRBV3-1/TRBV3-2; D gene: -; CDR3 protein: CASSPQWETQYF; CDR3 DNA: TGTGCCAGCAGCCCCCAGTGGGAGACCCAGTACTTC
clone size: -; J gene: TRBJ2-2; V gene: TRBV5-4; D gene: TRBD2; CDR3 protein: CASRPGTSASTGELFF; CDR3 DNA: TGTGCCAGCAGACCCGGGACTAGCGCTTCCACCGGGGAGCTGTTTTTT
clone size: -; J gene: TRBJ2-2; V gene: TRBV4-2; D gene: -; CDR3 protein: CASSQVVAGRTNTGELFF; CDR3 DNA: TGTGCCAGCAGCCAAGTTGTCGCGGGACGGACGAACACCGGGGAGCTGTTTTTT
clone size: once; J gene: TRBJ1-2; V gene: TRBV19; D gene: TRBD1; CDR3 protein: CASSNPGTGNYGYTF; CDR3 DNA: TGTGCCAGTAGTAACCCCGGGACAGGGAACTATGGCTACACCTTC
clone size: few; J gene: TRBJ1-1; V gene: TRBV6-5; D gene: -; CDR3 protein: CASSYGRTMGDTEAFF; CDR3 DNA: TGTGCCAGCAGTTACGGCCGGACAATGGGTGACACTGAAGCTTTCTTT
clone size: -; J gene: TRBJ2-3; V gene: TRBV19; D gene: TRBD2; CDR3 protein: CASSTGLAVSTDTQYF; CDR3 DNA: TGTGCCAGTAGTACGGGACTAGCGGTTAGCACAGATACGCAGTATTTT